The 6 T cell receptor beta chains below all came from one sample that was sequenced in a study of T cells after yellow fever vaccination. TCRdb reprocessed the 5' RACE reads with MiXCR, giving one entry per CDR3 protein. The sample carries some 560,000 distinct CDR3 sequences, 17% recorded once. Here the sequenced sample was PBMCs, taken 5 days after the first yellow fever vaccination. The source of these receptors is a man aged 18 to 30 who received the YFV17D yellow fever vaccine.

The chain recombines TRBV2 with TRBJ1-2, with D possibly being TRBD1 (6 bases). Germline assignment: CDR1 SNHLY and CDR2 FYNNEI. The CDR3 totals 13 residues. V was cut by 6 bases and J by 6 bases, with 14 bases left in between. This CDR3 reads CASRGQPYNGYTF. The CDR3 DNA follows: TGTGCCAGCAGAGGACAGCCCTACAATGGCTACACCTTC.

This clonotype has only a few counts. The chain employs TRBV4-3 and TRBJ2-3, with 10 bases fitting TRBD1. The CDR3 has 16 amino acids. Trimming cost V 2 bases and J 7 bases; bases outside gene matches: 9. Germline lookup yields CDR1 LGHNA and CDR2 YSLEER. CDR3 coding DNA: TGCGCCAGCAGCCAACAGACAGGGGGCGTGATGAATACGCAGTATTTT. Translation: CASSQQTGGVMNTQYF.

CDR3 region: CASSLRGGGALRSNEQFF. CDR3 bases: TGTGCCAGCAGCTTACGGGGCGGGGGGGCCTTGAGGAGCAATGAGCAGTTCTTC. The V call is TRBV11-2, the J call TRBJ2-1; 9 bases fit TRBD2. CDR3 length: 18 residues. Germline V gene data show CDR1 as SGHAT and CDR2 as FQNNGV. The J segment lost 6 bases and the V segment lost 2 bases, leaving 14 bases of the junction unmatched.

The V gene is TRBV12-3 or TRBV12-4, the J gene TRBJ2-2; maybe TRBD2 (5 bases). The germline V and J ends were trimmed by 10 bases and 7 bases, with 16 bases remaining between them. The CDR3 loop spans 13 amino acids. Here the CDR3 reads CATRGPSGGELFF. The CDR3 bases are TGTGCCACAAGAGGGCCTTCAGGCGGGGAGCTGTTTTTT.

The rearrangement joins TRBV6-5 to TRBJ1-4; no clear D. Germline assignment: CDR1 MNHEY and CDR2 SVGAGI. This CDR3 region has 16 residues. V was clipped by 0 bases and J by 0 bases, with 8 bases between them. CDR3 bases: TGTGCCAGCAGTTACTCCGGTCGAACAACTAATGAAAAACTGTTTTTT. This codes for CASSYSGRTTNEKLFF.

This clonotype was picked up a small number of times. The genes are TRBV10-3 and TRBJ2-3, with D tentatively TRBD1 or TRBD2 (6 bases each). V lost 5 bases and J lost 6, with 15 bases in between. The CDR3 has 14 residues. The germline V gene has CDR1 ENHRY and CDR2 SYGVKD. The CDR3 spells CAISPRQGRDTQYF. CDR3 nucleotide sequence: TGTGCCATCAGTCCGCGGCAGGGGAGGGATACGCAGTATTTT.